The clone carrying this T cell receptor beta chain was observed a single time. Its antigen remains unknown. TCRdb's copy holds only in-frame clones and misses some; the assay was immunoSEQ multiplex PCR. The sample consists of 65,000 to 85,000 clones, 85% of them appearing once. The germline gives CDR1 SGHRS, CDR2 YFSETQ. V was pared by 4 bases and J by 1 base, with 17 bases between. This CDR3 has 16 residues. The data derive from a study of OX40 agonist ivuxolimab in advanced cancers. Study as a whole: A diagnosis of hepatocellular carcinoma, melanoma, renal cell or head and neck cancer was present in dose-escalation patients. Participants could have had prior anti-PD-1, anti-PD-L1 or anti-CTLA-4 therapy, and approximately 40% had some.

General study points: In the 0.1 to 3.0 mg/kg range, CD4+ and CD8+ blood T cells had expanded clonally by week 6.

The sequences come from CD4+ or CD8+ T cells sorted from blood, collected in a trial of the OX40 agonist ivuxolimab. The chain carries TRBV5-1 and TRBJ1-2, with D perhaps matching TRBD1 (5 bases). The source of this sequence is an adult with an advanced solid tumor such as melanoma, head and neck, liver or kidney cancer. The chain's CDR3 is CASSVLPSGGNYGYTF. CDR3 DNA: TGCGCCAGCAGCGTCCTTCCCTCCGGGGGTAACTATGGCTACACCTTC.